This TCR beta chain was captured by sequencing in a study of T cell changes during pregnancy in multiple sclerosis. Trimming stripped 4 bases from V and 0 bases from J, with 11 bases between. Germline V gene lookup returns CDR1 SGHRS and CDR2 YFSETQ. The CDR3 sequence is 15 residues long. The table came from immunoSEQ multiplex PCR; TCRdb's copy has only in-frame clones and leaves some out. The data hold 65,000 to 90,000 clones, with 91% observed a single time. The source of this sequence is a female donor in good health, serving as a control in a pregnancy study. Some clones in this sample may be carry-over from other donors' samples. The chain recombines TRBV5-1 with TRBJ1-3; D may be TRBD1 (5 bases). The sequencing here drew on PBMCs, taken in the first trimester of pregnancy. The CDR3 DNA sequence: TGCGCCAGCAGCGGGGAGGGGTCCTCTGGAAACACCATATATTTT. Amino acid sequence: CASSGEGSSGNTIYF.